The 15 T cell receptor beta chains below all came from one sample that was sequenced in a study of T cell responses to AZD1222 COVID-19 vaccine. The method was immunoSEQ multiplex PCR; TCRdb's version includes in-frame clones alone and lacks a portion of them. The table lists some 120,000 clones, 80% to 90% of them singletons. The sequences come from peripheral blood, collected on day 0 of MenACWY control vaccination. These receptors all stem from an adult in good health.

J is TRBJ2-5 and V is TRBV6-6; TRBD2 matches 14 bases. With 9 bases clipped from V and 5 bases from J, the junction kept 5 bases outside the gene matches. The germline V gene has CDR1 MNHNY and CDR2 SVGAGI (reference sequence). The CDR3 has 14 amino acids. In nucleotides, the CDR3 is TGTGCCAGTACAAGACTAGCGGGAGGGGAGACCCAGTACTTC. Translation gives CASTRLAGGETQYF.

J is TRBJ1-1 and V is TRBV29-1; D is unclear. Germline V gene data show CDR1 as SQVTM and CDR2 as ANQGSEA. Deletions cut 6 bases from V and 2 bases from J, with 4 bases between. The CDR3 contains 10 residues. The CDR3 nucleotides are TGCAGCGTAGAAAACACTGAAGCTTTCTTT. As protein: CSVENTEAFF.

The chain links TRBV27 to TRBJ2-3; D is possibly TRBD2 (6 bases). Germline lookup yields CDR1 MNHEY and CDR2 SMNVEV (reference sequence). The CDR3 consists of 15 residues. V lost 5 bases, J lost 8 bases, and 20 bases lay in between. The CDR3 is CASSAGGTPGRTQYF. CDR3 DNA: TGTGCCAGCAGTGCTGGGGGGACCCCCGGGCGTACGCAGTATTTT.

The chain's CDR3 is CASSSRGLNYGYTF. The CDR3 bases are TGTGCCAGCAGCTCTAGGGGGCTCAACTATGGCTACACCTTC. The chain combines TRBV7-2 with TRBJ1-2, with 7 bases fitting TRBD1. This CDR3 region has 14 residues. V dropped 4 bases and J dropped 2; count of bases not matched to a gene: 4. Germline CDR1 is SGHTA and CDR2 is FQGNSA.

The chain is built from TRBV14 and TRBJ1-2, with D perhaps TRBD1 (6 bases). This CDR3 contains 14 residues. Germline CDR1 reads SGHDN; CDR2 reads FVKESK. V gave up 10 bases and J gave up 2 bases, with 17 bases separating them. The CDR3 nucleotides read TGTGCCAACATAGCCAACAGGGAAAACTATGGCTACACCTTC. This sequence encodes CANIANRENYGYTF.

This chain joins TRBV27 and TRBJ2-1, with a tentative D call TRBD1 (6 bases). Trimming cost V 2 bases and J 6 bases, with 11 bases left between them. Germline CDR1 MNHEY, CDR2 SMNVEV (reference sequence). This CDR3 has 14 amino acids. As DNA, the CDR3 is TGTGCCAGCAGTTTAGGGGGCGGGTTCAATGAGCAGTTCTTC. It encodes CASSLGGGFNEQFF.

The chain is built from TRBV5-3 and TRBJ2-7; D is perhaps TRBD1 or TRBD2 (5 bases each). TRBV5-3 falls under the ORF class, with uncertain function. The CDR3 is 13 amino acids. The V and J ends lost 7 bases and 4 bases respectively, with 15 bases between them. CDR3 bases: TGTGCCAGATTACCCGAATGGGGGTACGAGCAGTACTTC. Protein product: CARLPEWGYEQYF.

The chain links TRBV10-3 to TRBJ1-1; 11 bases match TRBD1. After removal of 4 bases from V and 4 bases from J, the junction contained 2 bases not matched to a gene. Looked up from germline, CDR1 is ENHRY and CDR2 is SYGVKD. The CDR3 consists of 14 residues. CDR3 nucleotides: TGTGCCATCAGTGGGGACAGGGGGACCACTGAAGCTTTCTTT. This codes for CAISGDRGTTEAFF.

This chain joins TRBV5-1 and TRBJ2-2, with D tentatively TRBD1 (5 bases). This CDR3 comprises 16 residues. The germline V and J ends were trimmed by 3 bases and 6 bases, with 18 bases remaining between them. Germline CDR1 SGHRS, CDR2 YFSETQ. The CDR3 region is CASSSSPGNIAGELFF. In nucleotides, the CDR3 is TGCGCCAGCAGCTCCAGCCCAGGGAATATAGCCGGGGAGCTGTTTTTT.

The V gene is TRBV13, the J gene TRBJ2-7; 10 nucleotides align to TRBD2. The J segment lost 3 bases and the V segment lost 0 bases, leaving 2 bases of the junction unmatched. The germline V gene has CDR1 PRHDT and CDR2 FYEKMQ (reference sequence). The CDR3 has 15 residues. The CDR3 reads CASSLGLAGDYEQYF. DNA for the CDR3: TGTGCCAGCAGCTTAGGGCTAGCGGGGGACTACGAGCAGTACTTC.

The chain has TRBV11-2 and TRBJ2-7; D unresolved. The V and J ends lost 7 bases and 5 bases respectively, with 12 bases between them. In germline, CDR1 is SGHAT, CDR2 FQNNGV. The CDR3 runs 12 residues. The CDR3 here is CASTLTGNEQYF. DNA for the CDR3: TGTGCCAGCACCTTGACTGGGAACGAGCAGTACTTC.

The chain joins TRBV4-1 to TRBJ2-5; D remains unclear. Trimming took off 1 base at V and 2 bases at J, with 5 bases between the two ends. This CDR3 spans 13 amino acids. Germline V gives CDR1 MGHRA, CDR2 YSYEKL. The CDR3 is CASSQGHQETQYF. In DNA, the CDR3 is TGCGCCAGCAGCCAAGGACATCAAGAGACCCAGTACTTC.

The chain recombines TRBV6-5 with TRBJ1-6; D unresolved. CDR1 MNHEY and CDR2 SVGAGI come from the germline V gene. Trimming took off 2 bases at V and 2 bases at J, with 10 bases between the two ends. This CDR3 is built from 16 residues. CDR3 sequence: CASSYPTRTYNSPLHF. CDR3 DNA sequence: TGTGCCAGCAGTTACCCAACTAGGACCTATAATTCACCCCTCCACTTT.

This clone was seen only a few times. The rearrangement uses TRBV3-1 (or the pseudogene TRBV3-2) and TRBJ2-7, with D possibly TRBD2 on 6 matching bases. V was trimmed by 11 bases and J by 0 bases, leaving 17 bases between them. Looked up from germline, CDR1 is LGHDT and CDR2 is YNNKEL (reference sequence). This CDR3 has 14 residues. The DNA for the CDR3 is TGTGCCCCTCGCGGGATACAGACCTCCTACGAGCAGTACTTC. This gives the protein CAPRGIQTSYEQYF.

V gene TRBV7-2 combines with J gene TRBJ1-4; D not resolved. CDR1 is SGHTA, CDR2 FQGNSA, per germline. CDR3 length: 13 residues. Trimming took off 3 bases at V and 3 bases at J, with 5 bases between the two ends. The CDR3 is CASSFTPNEKLFF. The CDR3 region has the DNA TGTGCCAGCAGCTTTACTCCTAATGAAAAACTGTTTTTT.